The clone carrying this T cell receptor beta chain has a count of ten or more. The antigen remains undetermined. The sample belongs to a study of T cells in Graves' hyperthyroidism and ophthalmopathy. The V gene's germline CDR1 is LNHNV and CDR2 YYDKDF (reference sequence). The CDR3 consists of 17 residues. V was clipped by 0 bases and J by 0 bases; unmatched bases: 5. The study defined stable Graves' hyperthyroidism as no ophthalmopathy progression within 18 months. General study findings and limits: Among clonotypes expanded in thyroid above 0.001, most were also found in blood.

Amplification yielded TCR beta CDR3 regions, with RNA transcripts as the source. HTBI primers drove first-round RT-PCR of the TCR CDR3. TCRdb called the multiplex PCR reads again in MiXCR, with one record for every CDR3 protein. The table lists 380,000 or so distinct CDR3 sequences, 15% to 20% of them singletons. The chain has TRBV15 and TRBJ2-5; TRBD2 matches 9 bases. The sample was blood. This clonotype was obtained from a woman aged 18 to 35 with Graves' hyperthyroidism. The CDR3 loop is CATSRERGGPNQETQYF. CDR3 in DNA: TGTGCCACCAGCAGAGAGCGGGGGGGCCCCAACCAAGAGACCCAGTACTTC.